The TCR beta chain under discussion was sequenced for a study of blood T cell repertoires in COVID-19. Individuals drawn from 24 US areas were roughly 18 to 100 years old. Authors' processing steps: Cell counts per sample came from amplifying reference gene primers. Produced via immunoSEQ multiplex PCR; TCRdb's table is partial and in-frame only. That table furnishes V, J and clone size, whereas the DNA furnished D and trimming. The data show about 250,000 clones, with roughly 80% seen just once and about 3.6% held by the top ten. Source material: PBMCs or T cells enriched from blood (not recorded which). The TCR sequence derives from a woman aged 35 to 49 who had been exposed to COVID-19.

This chain's CDR3 is CAINPGVGYGYTF. The CDR3 DNA sequence: TGTGCCATCAACCCGGGGGTGGGCTATGGCTACACCTTC. The rearrangement joins TRBV10-3 to TRBJ1-2; tentative D call: TRBD1 (5 bases). The V end lost 7 bases, the J end lost 4 bases, and 13 bases lay between the germline ends. The germline gives CDR1 ENHRY, CDR2 SYGVKD. The CDR3 spans 13 residues.